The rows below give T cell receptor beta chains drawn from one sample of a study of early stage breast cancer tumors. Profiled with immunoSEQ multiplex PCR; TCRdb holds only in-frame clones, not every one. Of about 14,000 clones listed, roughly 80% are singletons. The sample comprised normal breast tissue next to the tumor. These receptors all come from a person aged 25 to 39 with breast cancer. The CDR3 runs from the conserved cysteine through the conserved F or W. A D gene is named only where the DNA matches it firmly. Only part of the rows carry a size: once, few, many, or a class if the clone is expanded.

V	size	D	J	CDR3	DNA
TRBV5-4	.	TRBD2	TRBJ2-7	CASSGRTSDYEQYF	TGTGCCAGCAGCGGTAGGACTAGCGACTACGAGCAGTACTTC
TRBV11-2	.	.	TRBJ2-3	CASSKLASSTDTQYF	TGTGCCAGCAGCAAGCTAGCGTCTAGCACAGATACGCAGTATTTT
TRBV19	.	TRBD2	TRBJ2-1	CASSIEGLAGFNEQFF	TGTGCCAGTAGTATAGAGGGGCTAGCGGGCTTCAATGAGCAGTTCTTC
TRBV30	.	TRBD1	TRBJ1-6	CAWSRGTDNSPLHF	TGTGCCTGGAGTAGGGGGACAGATAATTCACCCCTCCACTTT
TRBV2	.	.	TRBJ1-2	CASSLLDDGYTF	TGTGCCAGCAGTTTACTTGATGATGGCTACACCTTC
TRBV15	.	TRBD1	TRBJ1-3	CATSSDRGRNTIYF	TGTGCCACCAGCAGCGACAGGGGGCGTAACACCATATATTTT
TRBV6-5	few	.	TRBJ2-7	CVTYEQYF	TGTGTCACCTACGAGCAGTACTTC
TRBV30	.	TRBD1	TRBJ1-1	CAWGTVGSEAFF	TGTGCCTGGGGGACAGTGGGTTCGGAAGCTTTCTTT
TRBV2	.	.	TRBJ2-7	CASSARARTYEQYF	TGTGCCAGCAGTGCCAGGGCTCGTACCTACGAGCAGTACTTC
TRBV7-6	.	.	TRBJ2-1	CASSLVQGYEQFF	TGTGCCAGCAGCTTAGTACAAGGGTATGAGCAGTTCTTC
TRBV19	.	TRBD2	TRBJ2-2	CASSRLADLTGELFF	TGTGCCAGTAGTCGACTAGCGGACCTAACCGGGGAGCTGTTTTTT
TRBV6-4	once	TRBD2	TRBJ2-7	CASSDSGTSGLEQYF	TGTGCCAGCAGTGATTCCGGGACTAGCGGCTTAGAGCAGTACTTC
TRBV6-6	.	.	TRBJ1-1	CASSYEDSWGTEAFF	TGTGCCAGCAGTTACGAGGACAGCTGGGGCACTGAAGCTTTCTTT
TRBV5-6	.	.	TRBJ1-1	CASSLDREGAFF	TGTGCCAGCAGCTTGGACAGGGAAGGAGCTTTCTTT
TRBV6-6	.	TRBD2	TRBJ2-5	CASSHSGRAETQYF	TGTGCCAGCAGTCATAGCGGGAGGGCGGAGACCCAGTACTTC
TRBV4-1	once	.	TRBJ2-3	CASSQDLGGRADTQYF	TGCGCCAGCAGCCAAGATTTGGGCGGAAGGGCAGATACGCAGTATTTT
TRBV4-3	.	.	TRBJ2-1	CASSQDAPLYNEQFF	TGCGCCAGCAGCCAAGATGCACCGTTGTACAATGAGCAGTTCTTC
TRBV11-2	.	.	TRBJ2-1	CASSLVQGFYNEQFF	TGTGCCAGCAGCTTAGTACAGGGCTTCTACAATGAGCAGTTCTTC
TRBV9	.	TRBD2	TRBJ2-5	CASSVATRGRETQYF	TGTGCCAGCAGCGTAGCTACGCGGGGGAGGGAGACCCAGTACTTC
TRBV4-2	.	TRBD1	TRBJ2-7	CASSQKAVLGTGTTYEQYF	TGTGCCAGCAGCCAAAAGGCCGTCTTGGGGACAGGGACCACCTACGAGCAGTACTTC
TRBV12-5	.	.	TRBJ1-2	CASGKLIGAIYGYTF	TGTGCTAGTGGCAAGTTGATCGGAGCCATCTATGGCTACACCTTC
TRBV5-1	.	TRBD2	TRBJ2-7	CASSFNRGRVNEQYF	TGCGCCAGCAGCTTCAATAGAGGGAGGGTGAACGAGCAGTACTTC
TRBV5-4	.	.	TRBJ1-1	CASSPHWGAGTEAFF	TGTGCCAGCAGCCCCCACTGGGGGGCGGGCACTGAAGCTTTCTTT
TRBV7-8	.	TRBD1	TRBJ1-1	CASSSGQGSGNTEAFF	TGTGCCAGCAGCTCCGGACAGGGTAGTGGGAACACTGAAGCTTTCTTT
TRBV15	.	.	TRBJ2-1	CATSRDREPPEQFF	TGTGCCACCAGCAGAGATCGGGAGCCCCCTGAGCAGTTCTTC
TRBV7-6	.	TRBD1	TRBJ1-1	CASSPGQFMNTEAFF	TGTGCCAGCAGCCCGGGACAGTTCATGAACACTGAAGCTTTCTTT
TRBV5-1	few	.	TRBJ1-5	CASSPQGASNQPQHF	TGCGCCAGCAGCCCCCAAGGGGCTAGCAATCAGCCCCAGCATTTT
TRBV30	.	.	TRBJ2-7	CAWSLAPPYEQYF	TGTGCCTGGAGTCTAGCTCCGCCTTACGAGCAGTACTTC
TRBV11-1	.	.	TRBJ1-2	CASSLGPAGYGYTF	TGTGCCAGCAGCCTGGGGCCGGCAGGCTATGGCTACACCTTC
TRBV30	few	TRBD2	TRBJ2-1	CAWTRLAGEYNEQFF	TGTGCCTGGACCCGACTAGCGGGAGAATACAATGAGCAGTTCTTC
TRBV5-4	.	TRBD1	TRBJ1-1	CASSDGQGKTEAFF	TGTGCCAGCAGCGACGGACAGGGAAAGACTGAAGCTTTCTTT